This TCR beta chain emerged from a study of blood T cells in healthy people across ages. Study in general: Per two T cells, about one barcoded beta molecule was captured through template switching.

This CDR3 has 16 amino acids. Germline-derived CDR1 and CDR2 are ENHRY and SYGVKD. The second PCR ran roughly 7 to 11 cycles with a sample-barcoded 5' primer and J-beta primers. All samples gave at least 3 million CDR3-containing paired-end reads. Using its own MiXCR run on the 5' RACE reads, TCRdb lists one record per CDR3 protein. The repertoire holds 1.4 million to 1.5 million distinct CDR3 sequences, 42% seen once, with 7.9% in the top ten. This clonotype showed up just once. The clonotype comes from a woman younger than 35 in good health. Sequenced input: blood. The V gene is TRBV10-3, the J gene TRBJ2-1; tentative D call: TRBD1 (5 bases). The J call may not be correct, given that the DNA end is closer to TRBJ2-7. Written as DNA, the CDR3 is TGTGCCATCAGTGAGTCTCTAGGGGCGTCCTACAATGAGCAGTACTTC. It specifies CAISESLGASYNEQYF.